One T cell receptor beta chain is described in this entry. In blood CD8+ and CD4+ T cells, TCR beta underwent sequencing. In the multiple sclerosis control group, patients were treatment-naive and had stable or active relapsing-remitting disease. Both CD4+ and CD8+ T cells were negatively isolated, and TEMRA cells underwent FACS enrichment. The record originates from a study of CD8 T cells in Susac syndrome. The CDR3 extends over 14 amino acids. Between the trimmed V and J ends, which lost 6 bases and 5 bases, there was a span of 13 bases. The germline V gene encodes CDR1 LGHDT and CDR2 YNNKEL (reference sequence). With random hexamers, roughly 0.5 to 1 ug RNA was reverse transcribed. By means of immunoSEQ multiplex PCR, TCR beta CDR3 spanning 54 Vbeta and 13 Jbeta underwent amplification. TCRdb analysed the immunoSEQ multiplex PCR reads with MiXCR anew, one entry per CDR3 protein. Among about 180,000 distinct CDR3 sequences listed, roughly 92% were seen once.

Sequencing used CD4+ T cells from PBMCs. The TCR sequence derives from a human donor with multiple sclerosis. This rearrangement joins TRBV3-1 to TRBJ2-2; perhaps TRBD1 as D (6 bases). CDR3 in amino acids: CASSDRRWTGELFF. The DNA of the CDR3 is TGTGCCAGCAGTGACAGGCGGTGGACCGGGGAGCTGTTTTTT. The full variable domain, rest sourced from reference TRBV3-1 and TRBJ2-2, is DTAVSQTPKYLVTQMGNDKSIKCEQNLGHDTMYWYKQDSKKFLKIMFSYNNKELIINETVPNRFSPKSPDKAHLNLHINSLELGDSAVYFCASSDRRWTGELFFGEGSRLTVL.